This TCR beta chain was observed in a study of CD8+ T cells in alopecia areata. Notes on the study in general: Sequencing of scalp samples also captures resident alphabeta T cells of normal skin. Sharing of TCR sequences between patients (possibly for HLA-related reasons) was less clear than in mice.

In each case, RNA was isolated and then reverse transcribed into cDNA as the sequencing template. TCRdb's copy holds only in-frame clones and misses some; the assay was immunoSEQ multiplex PCR. The sample has over 25,000 clones, around three quarters seen once; the top ten hold 15% to 20%. Lesional scalp tissue (obtained by punch biopsy) and peripheral blood were collected from alopecia areata patients. V shed 2 bases, J shed 5 bases, and the junction held 5 bases outside the gene matches. Looked up from germline, CDR1 is SGHTA and CDR2 is FQGNSA. The CDR3 is 15 residues long. A remark on this clone: Its target is unknown.

The chain employs TRBV7-2 and TRBJ2-7; 11 bases map to TRBD2. The sample taken for sequencing was NKG2D-low CD8+ T cells sorted from blood. This receptor was identified in a human donor with alopecia areata. In DNA, the CDR3 is TGTGCCAGCAGCTTATGGCCTAGCGGGGGGCACGAGCAGTACTTC. The encoded protein is CASSLWPSGGHEQYF.